These T cell receptor beta chains were read from a single sample in a study of T-cell reconstitution after alpha-beta-depleted transplantation in children. TCRdb used MiXCR to reprocess the PCR reads, holding one entry per CDR3 protein. The repertoire consists of fewer than 550,000 distinct CDR3 sequences, with around 15% occurring once and the leading ten covering less than 30%. Sequenced here: PBMCs, mostly from graft donor cells, sampled 360 days after TCRalphabeta/CD19-depleted stem cell transplant. The receptors come from a boy younger than two who had a stem cell transplant for Wiskott-Aldrich syndrome, so the T cells may come from the graft donor. Both conserved end residues are part of each CDR3. Each record gives: J gene, V gene, clone size, D gene, CDR3 protein, CDR3 DNA. The D gene is left open where the match is weak. Clone size is not always given. Where it is, it says once, few, many or a class for expanded clones.

J gene: TRBJ1-1; V gene: TRBV5-1; clone size: NA; D gene: NA; CDR3 protein: CASWTGESMNTEAFF; CDR3 DNA: TGCGCCAGCTGGACCGGGGAGTCCATGAACACTGAAGCTTTCTTT
J gene: TRBJ2-3; V gene: TRBV7-9; clone size: many; D gene: TRBD2; CDR3 protein: CASSHGTSGSTDTQYF; CDR3 DNA: TGTGCCAGCAGCCACGGGACTAGCGGGAGCACAGATACGCAGTATTTT
J gene: TRBJ1-1; V gene: TRBV10-3; clone size: few; D gene: NA; CDR3 protein: CAISVLKNTEAFF; CDR3 DNA: TGTGCCATCAGTGTCCTTAAGAACACTGAAGCTTTCTTT
J gene: TRBJ2-6; V gene: TRBV12-3/TRBV12-4; clone size: NA; D gene: TRBD2; CDR3 protein: CAFRPPGLGSSGANVLTF; CDR3 DNA: TGTGCCTTCAGACCTCCGGGACTAGGGAGCTCTGGGGCCAACGTCCTGACTTTC
J gene: TRBJ2-1; V gene: TRBV9; clone size: NA; D gene: TRBD2; CDR3 protein: CASSATGTSDAEQFF; CDR3 DNA: TGTGCCAGCAGCGCAACCGGGACTAGCGATGCTGAGCAGTTCTTC
J gene: TRBJ2-1; V gene: TRBV5-1; clone size: NA; D gene: TRBD2; CDR3 protein: CASSPGTSGRASNEQFF; CDR3 DNA: TGCGCCAGCAGCCCCGGGACTAGCGGGAGGGCCTCCAATGAGCAGTTCTTC
J gene: TRBJ2-1; V gene: TRBV5-1; clone size: many; D gene: TRBD1; CDR3 protein: CASSHRDSPTYNEQFF; CDR3 DNA: TGCGCCAGCAGCCACCGGGACAGTCCCACTTACAATGAGCAGTTCTTC
J gene: TRBJ2-2; V gene: TRBV4-1; clone size: few; D gene: NA; CDR3 protein: CASSQDVGKGTGELFF; CDR3 DNA: TGCGCCAGCAGCCAAGATGTCGGGAAGGGAACCGGGGAGCTGTTTTTT
J gene: TRBJ2-7; V gene: TRBV29-1; clone size: NA; D gene: TRBD2; CDR3 protein: CSAGLGPYEQYF; CDR3 DNA: TGCAGCGCCGGACTAGGTCCCTACGAGCAGTACTTC
J gene: TRBJ2-1; V gene: TRBV5-1; clone size: NA; D gene: TRBD1; CDR3 protein: CASSDRGPADRAEQFF; CDR3 DNA: TGCGCCAGCTCGGACAGGGGGCCGGCTGACCGAGCTGAGCAGTTCTTC
J gene: TRBJ1-1; V gene: TRBV6-5; clone size: NA; D gene: NA; CDR3 protein: CASSYGSRRPEAFF; CDR3 DNA: TGTGCCAGCAGTTACGGGAGCCGAAGGCCTGAAGCTTTCTTT
J gene: TRBJ2-1; V gene: TRBV10-3; clone size: few; D gene: TRBD2; CDR3 protein: CAISDSGRAHEQFF; CDR3 DNA: TGTGCCATCAGTGATAGCGGGAGGGCGCATGAGCAGTTCTTC
J gene: TRBJ2-3; V gene: TRBV10-3; clone size: many; D gene: TRBD1; CDR3 protein: CAISESGRGMDTQYF; CDR3 DNA: TGTGCCATCAGTGAGTCGGGCAGGGGGATGGATACGCAGTATTTT
J gene: TRBJ2-5; V gene: TRBV5-1; clone size: few; D gene: NA; CDR3 protein: CASSLAPTGAQETQYF; CDR3 DNA: TGCGCCAGCAGCTTGGCCCCGACAGGTGCCCAAGAGACCCAGTACTTC
J gene: TRBJ2-7; V gene: TRBV18; clone size: few; D gene: NA; CDR3 protein: CASSGGAEQYF; CDR3 DNA: TGTGCCAGCTCAGGGGGCGCCGAGCAGTACTTC
J gene: TRBJ1-1; V gene: TRBV6-1; clone size: NA; D gene: TRBD1; CDR3 protein: CASTRTGMNTEAFF; CDR3 DNA: TGTGCCAGCACCCGGACAGGCATGAACACTGAAGCTTTCTTT
J gene: TRBJ2-3; V gene: TRBV4-1; clone size: NA; D gene: NA; CDR3 protein: CASSQVVLRTDTQYF; CDR3 DNA: TGCGCCAGCAGCCAAGTGGTCCTTAGGACAGATACGCAGTATTTT
J gene: TRBJ2-7; V gene: TRBV6-2/TRBV6-3; clone size: NA; D gene: TRBD2; CDR3 protein: CASSYWRTRAYEQYF; CDR3 DNA: TGTGCCAGCAGTTACTGGAGGACTAGGGCCTACGAGCAGTACTTC
J gene: TRBJ1-2; V gene: TRBV5-1; clone size: NA; D gene: NA; CDR3 protein: CASRNRTANGYTF; CDR3 DNA: TGCGCCAGCAGGAATCGGACAGCTAATGGCTACACCTTC
J gene: TRBJ2-3; V gene: TRBV20-1; clone size: NA; D gene: TRBD2; CDR3 protein: CSARDGLAGTDTQYF; CDR3 DNA: TGCAGTGCTAGAGATGGGCTAGCGGGAACAGATACGCAGTATTTT
J gene: TRBJ2-3; V gene: TRBV29-1; clone size: many; D gene: TRBD1; CDR3 protein: CSAVTGRKTDTQYF; CDR3 DNA: TGCAGCGCAGTGACAGGGCGGAAGACAGATACGCAGTATTTT
J gene: TRBJ2-6; V gene: TRBV24-1; clone size: few; D gene: NA; CDR3 protein: CATSDHSSGANVLTF; CDR3 DNA: TGTGCCACCAGTGACCATTCCTCTGGGGCCAACGTCCTGACTTTC
J gene: TRBJ2-1; V gene: TRBV7-9; clone size: few; D gene: TRBD1; CDR3 protein: CASSPYGQGSNEQFF; CDR3 DNA: TGTGCCAGCAGCCCTTATGGACAGGGGTCCAATGAGCAGTTCTTC
J gene: TRBJ2-7; V gene: TRBV6-1; clone size: NA; D gene: TRBD1; CDR3 protein: CASLGRRTGFSYEQYF; CDR3 DNA: TGTGCCAGCCTAGGAAGAAGGACAGGGTTCTCCTACGAGCAGTACTTC
J gene: TRBJ2-5; V gene: TRBV10-3; clone size: NA; D gene: TRBD2; CDR3 protein: CAISEGSGGVLAQYF; CDR3 DNA: TGTGCCATCAGTGAGGGTAGCGGGGGCGTCTTGGCCCAGTACTTC
J gene: TRBJ2-5; V gene: TRBV11-2; clone size: NA; D gene: NA; CDR3 protein: CASSLDREARYQETQYF; CDR3 DNA: TGTGCCAGCAGCTTAGATCGAGAAGCCCGGTACCAAGAGACCCAGTACTTC
J gene: TRBJ2-2; V gene: TRBV12-3/TRBV12-4; clone size: many; D gene: TRBD2; CDR3 protein: CASSLSGSRLGELFF; CDR3 DNA: TGTGCCAGCAGTTTGAGCGGGAGTCGTCTCGGGGAGCTGTTTTTT
J gene: TRBJ2-1; V gene: TRBV4-1; clone size: NA; D gene: NA; CDR3 protein: CASSQVRALNEQFF; CDR3 DNA: TGCGCCAGCAGCCAAGTCCGGGCCCTAAATGAGCAGTTCTTC
J gene: TRBJ2-7; V gene: TRBV20-1; clone size: NA; D gene: NA; CDR3 protein: CSARDYRDQYEQYF; CDR3 DNA: TGCAGTGCTAGAGATTACAGGGACCAATACGAGCAGTACTTC
J gene: TRBJ2-7; V gene: TRBV14; clone size: NA; D gene: NA; CDR3 protein: CASSQKLGRPYEQYF; CDR3 DNA: TGTGCCAGCAGCCAAAAGTTGGGCAGACCCTACGAGCAGTACTTC
J gene: TRBJ2-7; V gene: TRBV12-3/TRBV12-4; clone size: few; D gene: NA; CDR3 protein: CASSPSLYSVEQYF; CDR3 DNA: TGTGCCAGCAGTCCCTCGCTTTACAGCGTCGAGCAGTACTTC
J gene: TRBJ2-7; V gene: TRBV7-9; clone size: NA; D gene: NA; CDR3 protein: CASSLALNSQLDEQYF; CDR3 DNA: TGTGCCAGCAGCTTAGCGCTGAACAGCCAACTGGACGAGCAGTACTTC
J gene: TRBJ1-1; V gene: TRBV18; clone size: NA; D gene: NA; CDR3 protein: CASSPRGQSNTEAFF; CDR3 DNA: TGTGCCAGCTCACCCCGGGGACAATCGAACACTGAAGCTTTCTTT
J gene: TRBJ2-7; V gene: TRBV7-9; clone size: NA; D gene: TRBD2; CDR3 protein: CASGSVSGGSSYEQYF; CDR3 DNA: TGTGCCAGCGGATCCGTTAGCGGGGGGAGCTCCTACGAGCAGTACTTC
J gene: TRBJ2-2; V gene: TRBV6-1; clone size: few; D gene: TRBD1; CDR3 protein: CASSPSWDRPTGELFF; CDR3 DNA: TGTGCCAGCAGCCCCTCTTGGGACAGACCAACCGGGGAGCTGTTTTTT
J gene: TRBJ1-2; V gene: TRBV20-1; clone size: NA; D gene: TRBD1; CDR3 protein: CSAYDRAYGYTF; CDR3 DNA: TGCAGTGCTTATGACAGGGCCTATGGCTACACCTTC
J gene: TRBJ2-5; V gene: TRBV5-1; clone size: few; D gene: NA; CDR3 protein: CASRSARRETQYF; CDR3 DNA: TGCGCCAGCAGATCTGCCCGACGGGAGACCCAGTACTTC
J gene: TRBJ2-6; V gene: TRBV3-1; clone size: NA; D gene: NA; CDR3 protein: CASSPRRNMPGANVLTF; CDR3 DNA: TGTGCCAGCAGCCCACGTAGAAATATGCCCGGGGCCAACGTCCTGACTTTC
J gene: TRBJ2-1; V gene: TRBV4-1; clone size: NA; D gene: TRBD2; CDR3 protein: CASSQVAGGRSEQFF; CDR3 DNA: TGCGCCAGCAGCCAAGTAGCGGGGGGGCGGAGTGAGCAGTTCTTC
J gene: TRBJ2-5; V gene: TRBV28; clone size: few; D gene: NA; CDR3 protein: CARLTQYF; CDR3 DNA: TGTGCCAGACTGACCCAGTACTTC
J gene: TRBJ2-7; V gene: TRBV7-9; clone size: many; D gene: NA; CDR3 protein: CASIPDGAPGEQYF; CDR3 DNA: TGTGCCAGCATCCCGGACGGGGCGCCGGGCGAGCAGTACTTC
J gene: TRBJ2-7; V gene: TRBV5-4; clone size: NA; D gene: NA; CDR3 protein: CASSLGGPSFTYEQYF; CDR3 DNA: TGTGCCAGCAGCTTGGGTGGCCCCTCCTTTACCTACGAGCAGTACTTC
J gene: TRBJ2-1; V gene: TRBV27; clone size: few; D gene: NA; CDR3 protein: CASSLTGSGNYNEQFF; CDR3 DNA: TGTGCCAGCAGTTTAACCGGGAGCGGAAATTACAATGAGCAGTTCTTC
J gene: TRBJ2-5; V gene: TRBV5-1; clone size: few; D gene: NA; CDR3 protein: CASSYLGIGQETQYF; CDR3 DNA: TGCGCCAGCAGCTACCTGGGGATTGGTCAAGAGACCCAGTACTTC
J gene: TRBJ2-3; V gene: TRBV5-1; clone size: NA; D gene: TRBD1; CDR3 protein: CASSLAGTGIQDTQYF; CDR3 DNA: TGCGCCAGCAGCTTGGCCGGGACAGGGATTCAAGATACGCAGTATTTT
J gene: TRBJ2-5; V gene: TRBV3-1; clone size: few; D gene: NA; CDR3 protein: CASSQEAPSEETQYF; CDR3 DNA: TGTGCCAGCAGCCAAGAGGCCCCTAGCGAAGAGACCCAGTACTTC